This record concerns one T cell receptor (beta chain) sequence. It lacks a known antigen. One base away there is no much larger clone; base qualities are not given. The germline V gene gives CDR1 as MGHRA and CDR2 as YSYEKL. V lost 3 bases and J lost 4 bases, and the count of bases not matched to a germline gene is 2. CDR3 length: 14 amino acids, cysteine to phenylalanine. The retained sequence is limited to the CDR3, 42 bases, with the frame set at the first base. PBMC libraries used mostly 450 to 500 ng of input genomic DNA for deep sequencing, with six replicates per sample. TCRbeta libraries were prepared with the immunoSEQ hsTCRbeta kit according to the manufacturer's instructions. An Illumina NovaSeq 6000 S4 flow cell was used to sequence the final libraries, which had first been combined to 3 nM. Per the source publication's procedure: The immunoSEQ Analyzer was used for raw data preprocessing and quality control. The analysis was limited to productive rearrangements, and each clonotype was defined by a unique CDR3 amino acid sequence. Repertoire clonality was estimated as the Gini-Simpson index, computed with the R package tcR. Student's t test was used to compare Gini indices, and Pearson correlation was used to assess associations with tumor size change. The clones in this table, taken by TCRdb from immuneACCESS, are in-frame only. Not every clone is retained; where verified, under half of the shortfall comes from an unresolved V gene, and the cause of the rest is unknown. V, J and clone size were drawn from that table, and D and trimming were deduced from the DNA. A total of over 13,000 clones appear in this sample, roughly 74% of them only once. The ten largest account for over 2% of the sample.

The time point label on this specimen signifies: after neoadjuvant nivolumab, at surgical resection. Patients had been newly diagnosed with stage II-IVA oral cavity squamous cell carcinoma, and no prior systemic or radiation treatment had been given to the patients. The cohort consisted of patients with HPV-negative, locally advanced oral cavity squamous cell carcinoma. No culture maintenance or expansion was done, as the peripheral blood mononuclear cells went straight to analysis. The samples were drawn from a longitudinal correlative study tied to a single-arm phase II trial testing neoadjuvant nivolumab in oral cavity squamous cell carcinoma. Subject-matched pre- and post-treatment PBMCs and tumors from three responders and three non-responders were subjected to genomic DNA-based TCRbeta sequencing. Peripheral blood mononuclear cells were collected before nivolumab treatment and again after treatment, at the time of surgery. The Maxwell RSC DNA from Cells kit was used to isolate genomic DNA from PBMCs.

This sample was included in a study of neoadjuvant anti-PD-1 for oral cavity cancer (dated by TCRdb to 2020 to 2023). Turning to the overall study: Three to four biweekly doses of nivolumab at 3 mg/kg were mostly administered to patients before curative-intent surgical resection. Patients with complete response, partial response or stable disease by RECIST 1.1 were defined as responders, whereas patients with progression were defined as non-responders. The parent correlative cohort had eleven to twelve patients and a response rate of 33%. For patients who did not progress, a fourth nivolumab dose was given around day 43, followed by definitive surgical resection on days 50-56. On the study overall, not on this receptor specifically: A higher pretreatment blood Treg/Th17 ratio correlated with both higher pretreatment blood TCRbeta clonality and lower post-treatment tumor TCRbeta clonality. After neoadjuvant nivolumab, non-responders showed significantly higher T cell clonality (Gini index) in PBMCs than responders did. Only a few patients per response group were included in the TCR analyses, and the authors called for validation in larger cohorts.

The chain is made from TRBV4-1 and TRBJ1-4, with 7 central nucleotides matching TRBD1. The receptor comes from a person aged 40 to 85 with oral cavity squamous cell carcinoma. Specimen: PBMCs, collected after nivolumab (anti-PD-1) treatment. The base sequence is TGCGCCAGCAGCCAGGACAGGTATAATGAAAAACTGTTTTTT. Its protein is CASSQDRYNEKLFF.